A single sample gave rise to the 10 T cell receptor beta chains below, sequenced in a study of blood T cell repertoires in COVID-19. Data came from immunoSEQ multiplex PCR; TCRdb stores just in-frame clones and leaves some out. The sample has 380,000 or so clones; roughly 87% are singletons. Sequenced sample: PBMCs or T cells enriched from blood (not recorded which). Source of these receptors: a woman aged 40 to 55 with acute COVID-19.

The chain couples TRBV2 to TRBJ1-2; the D gene is possibly TRBD1 (6 bases). Germline loops: CDR1 SNHLY, CDR2 FYNNEI. V was pared by 2 bases and J by 7 bases, with 14 bases between. This CDR3 region has 14 residues. CDR3 DNA: TGTGCCAGCAGTGAAATACAGGGCTTAGGTGGCTACACCTTC. This sequence encodes CASSEIQGLGGYTF.

The chain combines TRBV5-1 with TRBJ1-2, with D hard to call. The V gene's germline CDR1 is SGHRS and CDR2 YFSETQ. CDR3 size: 14 residues. V was pared by 0 bases and J by 2 bases, with 8 bases between. The CDR3 coding sequence is TGCGCCAGCAGCTTGGCAGCGGAGAACTATGGCTACACCTTC. The encoded protein is CASSLAAENYGYTF.

This clone was picked up one time. The genes are TRBV27 and TRBJ1-6; D uncertain. Germline CDR1 is MNHEY and CDR2 is SMNVEV (reference sequence). Trimming removed 4 bases from V and 8 bases from J, with 9 bases in between. The CDR3 has 13 amino acids. The CDR3 loop reads CASSSRGDSPLHF. The CDR3 region has the DNA TGTGCCAGCAGTTCCAGAGGAGATTCACCCCTCCACTTT.

J is TRBJ1-5 and V is TRBV7-6; unclear D gene. The CDR3 totals 17 residues. Germline V gene lookup returns CDR1 SGHVS and CDR2 FNYEAQ. The V gene lost 3 bases and the J gene lost 5 bases, with 20 bases spanning the gap. CDR3 protein: CASSFHNDSWSHQPQHF. CDR3 sequence (DNA): TGTGCCAGCAGCTTTCACAACGATTCCTGGTCCCATCAGCCCCAGCATTTT.

This chain links TRBV7-2 with TRBJ2-3; a possible D gene is TRBD1 (6 bases). CDR1 SGHTA and CDR2 FQGNSA come from the germline V gene. The CDR3 runs to 14 residues. V was shortened by 5 bases and J by 2 bases, with 11 bases between the two germline ends. CDR3 sequence reads: CASSRGQITDTQYF. DNA for the CDR3: TGTGCCAGCAGCCGCGGACAGATCACAGATACGCAGTATTTT.

This sequence joins TRBV13 and TRBJ2-1; the D gene is possibly TRBD2 (6 bases). Germline V lookup: CDR1 PRHDT, CDR2 FYEKMQ (reference sequence). CDR3 size: 14 residues. Trimming left V 6 bases short and J 0 bases short, with 9 bases between. The CDR3 region has the DNA TGTGCCAGCAGTACGACTAGCTCCTACAATGAGCAGTTCTTC. Encoded protein: CASSTTSSYNEQFF. Full variable domain (outside the CDR3, taken from reference TRBV13 and TRBJ2-1): AAGVIQSPRHLIKEKRETATLKCYPIPRHDTVYWYQQGPGQDPQFLISFYEKMQSDKGSIPDRFSAQQFSDYHSELNMSSLELGDSALYFCASSTTSSYNEQFFGPGTRLTVL.

This rearrangement joins TRBV7-9 to TRBJ2-7; 12 bases map to TRBD1. CDR3 length: 14 amino acids. From germline, CDR1 is SEHNR and CDR2 FQNEAQ (reference sequence). J was trimmed by 7 bases and V by 5 bases; bases with no gene match: 6. CDR3: CASSKGQGAIEQYF. DNA for the CDR3: TGTGCCAGCAGCAAGGGACAGGGGGCGATAGAGCAGTACTTC.

The chain has TRBV15 and TRBJ1-2, with a weak D call TRBD1 (5 bases). This CDR3 has 14 residues. CDR1 LNHNV and CDR2 YYDKDF come from the germline V gene (reference sequence). V was clipped by 0 bases and J by 3 bases, with 8 bases between them. The CDR3 protein is CATSREKGYYGYTF. The CDR3 DNA is TGTGCCACCAGCAGAGAAAAGGGGTACTATGGCTACACCTTC.

The V and J genes are TRBV29-1 and TRBJ2-2; tentatively, D is TRBD1 (6 bases). Trimming cost V 5 bases and J 1 base, with 11 bases left between them. The germline CDR1 and CDR2 sequences are SQVTM and ANQGSEA. The CDR3 spans 14 residues. The CDR3 nucleotides read TGCAGCGTTTCCCCGACAGGGAACACCGGGGAGCTGTTTTTT. It codes for CSVSPTGNTGELFF.

This chain uses TRBV7-2 with TRBJ2-1, with D possibly TRBD1 on 7 matching bases. CDR3 length: 16 amino acids. Germline CDR1 and CDR2: SGHTA and FQGNSA. V gave up 1 base and J gave up 8 bases, with 18 bases separating them. The CDR3 DNA follows: TGTGCCAGCAGCTTAGATCAGGGGGGCTATGTGGATGAGCAGTTCTTC. This gives the protein CASSLDQGGYVDEQFF.